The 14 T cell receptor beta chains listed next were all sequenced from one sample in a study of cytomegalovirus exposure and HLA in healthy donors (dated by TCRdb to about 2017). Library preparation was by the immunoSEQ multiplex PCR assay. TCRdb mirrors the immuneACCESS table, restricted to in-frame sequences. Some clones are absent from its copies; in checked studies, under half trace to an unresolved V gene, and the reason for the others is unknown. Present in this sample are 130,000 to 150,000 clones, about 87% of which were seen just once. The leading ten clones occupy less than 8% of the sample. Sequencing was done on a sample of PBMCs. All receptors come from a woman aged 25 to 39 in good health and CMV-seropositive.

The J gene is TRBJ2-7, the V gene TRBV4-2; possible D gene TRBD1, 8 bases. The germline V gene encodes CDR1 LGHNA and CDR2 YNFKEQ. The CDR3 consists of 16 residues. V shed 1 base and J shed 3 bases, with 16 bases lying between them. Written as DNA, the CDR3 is TGTGCCAGCAGCCAAGGAGGGGGGGACAGGATCTACGAGCAGTACTTC. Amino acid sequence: CASSQGGGDRIYEQYF.

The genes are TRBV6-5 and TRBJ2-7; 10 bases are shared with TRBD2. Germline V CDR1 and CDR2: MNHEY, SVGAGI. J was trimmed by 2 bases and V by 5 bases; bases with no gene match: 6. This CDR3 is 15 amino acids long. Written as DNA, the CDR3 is TGTGCCAGCAGTAAGCGGGAGGGAGCTACCTACGAGCAGTACTTC. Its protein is CASSKREGATYEQYF.

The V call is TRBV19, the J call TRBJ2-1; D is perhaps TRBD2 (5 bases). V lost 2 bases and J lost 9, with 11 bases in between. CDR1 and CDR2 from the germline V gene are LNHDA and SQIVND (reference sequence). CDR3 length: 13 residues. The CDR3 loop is CASSITSFGEQFF. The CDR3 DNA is TGTGCCAGTAGTATAACTAGTTTCGGTGAGCAGTTCTTC.

The CDR3 loop reads CASSQDSSGGAAGDTQYF. CDR3 in DNA: TGTGCCAGCAGCCAAGATTCAAGCGGGGGGGCCGCCGGAGATACGCAGTATTTT. The rearrangement joins TRBV4-2 to TRBJ2-3; 10 nucleotides agree with TRBD2. CDR1 is LGHNA and CDR2 is YNFKEQ in the germline V gene. The V segment lost 0 bases and the J segment 5 bases; nucleotides outside the gene matches: 11. The CDR3 extends over 18 amino acids.

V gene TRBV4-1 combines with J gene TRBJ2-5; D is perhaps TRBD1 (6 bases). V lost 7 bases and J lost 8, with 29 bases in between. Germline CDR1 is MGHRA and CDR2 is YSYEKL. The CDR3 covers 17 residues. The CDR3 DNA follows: TGCGCCAGCACCCATGGGGGCCTTCCGGGACCTACGGATACCCAGTACTTC. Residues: CASTHGGLPGPTDTQYF.

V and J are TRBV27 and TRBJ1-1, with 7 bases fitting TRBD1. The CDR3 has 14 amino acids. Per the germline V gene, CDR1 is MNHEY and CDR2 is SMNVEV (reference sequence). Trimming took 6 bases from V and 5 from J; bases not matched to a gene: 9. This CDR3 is CASSTYRGGTEAFF. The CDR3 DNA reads TGTGCCAGCAGCACCTACAGGGGAGGAACTGAAGCTTTCTTT.

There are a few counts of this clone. The CDR3 DNA follows: TGTGCCAGCACCCCTATGGGTCCAGGGGAAGACGAGCAGTACTTC. It translates to CASTPMGPGEDEQYF. J is TRBJ2-7 and V is TRBV28; possible D gene TRBD1, 6 bases. The V gene's germline CDR1 is MDHEN and CDR2 SYDVKM. Between the trimmed V and J ends, which lost 7 bases and 5 bases, there was a span of 21 bases. CDR3 size: 15 residues.

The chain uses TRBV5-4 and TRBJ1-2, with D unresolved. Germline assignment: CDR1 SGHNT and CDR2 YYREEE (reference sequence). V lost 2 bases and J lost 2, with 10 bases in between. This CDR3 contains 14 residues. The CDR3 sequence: CASSFGVPNYGYTF. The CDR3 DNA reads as TGTGCCAGCAGCTTCGGAGTTCCCAACTATGGCTACACCTTC. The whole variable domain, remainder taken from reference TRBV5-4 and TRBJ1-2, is ETGVTQSPTHLIKTRGQQVTLRCSSQSGHNTVSWYQQALGQGPQFIFQYYREEENGRGNFPPRFSGLQFPNYSSELNVNALELDDSALYLCASSFGVPNYGYTFGSGTRLTVV.

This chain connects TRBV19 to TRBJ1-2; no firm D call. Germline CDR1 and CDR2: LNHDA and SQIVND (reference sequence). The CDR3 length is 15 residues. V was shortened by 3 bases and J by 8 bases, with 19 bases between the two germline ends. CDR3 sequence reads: CASSITSRLIRGYTF. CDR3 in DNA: TGTGCCAGTAGTATTACCAGCCGTCTCATCAGGGGCTACACCTTC.

DNA of the CDR3: TGTGCCAGCAGCCACCTAGGCGGGGTGGGCTACACCTTC. Its translation is CASSHLGGVGYTF. The chain joins TRBV11-2 to TRBJ1-2; no firm D call. Germline CDR1 SGHAT, CDR2 FQNNGV. The CDR3 runs 13 residues. Trimming pared 5 bases from V and 8 bases from J, leaving 15 bases between. Full variable domain (outside the CDR3, taken from reference TRBV11-2 and TRBJ1-2): EAGVAQSPRYKIIEKRQSVAFWCNPISGHATLYWYQQILGQGPKLLIQFQNNGVVDDSQLPKDRFSAERLKGVDSTLKIQPAKLEDSAVYLCASSHLGGVGYTFGSGTRLTVV.

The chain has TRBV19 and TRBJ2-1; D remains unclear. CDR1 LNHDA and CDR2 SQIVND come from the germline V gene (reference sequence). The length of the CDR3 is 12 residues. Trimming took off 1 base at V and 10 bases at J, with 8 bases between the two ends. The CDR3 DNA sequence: TGTGCCAGTAGTATAGGCAGGTGGGAGCAGTTCTTC. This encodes CASSIGRWEQFF.

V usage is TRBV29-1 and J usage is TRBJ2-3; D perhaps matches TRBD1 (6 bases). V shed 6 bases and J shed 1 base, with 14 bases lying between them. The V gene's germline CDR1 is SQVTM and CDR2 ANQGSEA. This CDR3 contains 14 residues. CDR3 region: CSVPQGMGTDTQYF. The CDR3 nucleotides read TGCAGCGTCCCACAGGGCATGGGCACAGATACGCAGTATTTT.

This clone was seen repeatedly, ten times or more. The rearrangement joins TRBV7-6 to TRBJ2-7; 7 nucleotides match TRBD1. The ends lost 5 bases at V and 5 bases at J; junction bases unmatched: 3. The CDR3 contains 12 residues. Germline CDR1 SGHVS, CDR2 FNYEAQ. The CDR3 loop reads CASSMTGNEQYF. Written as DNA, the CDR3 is TGTGCCAGCAGCATGACAGGGAACGAGCAGTACTTC.

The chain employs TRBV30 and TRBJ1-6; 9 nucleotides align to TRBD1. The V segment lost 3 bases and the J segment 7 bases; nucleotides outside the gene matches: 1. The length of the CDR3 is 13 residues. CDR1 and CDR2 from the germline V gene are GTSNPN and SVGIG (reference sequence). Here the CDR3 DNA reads TGTGCCTGGAGAGGGACAGGGAATTCACCCCTCCACTTT. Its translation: CAWRGTGNSPLHF.